This TCR beta chain was captured by sequencing in a study of blood T cell repertoires in COVID-19. As for the study in general: PBMCs, B-cell-depleted T cells, or T cells provided the cDNA or gDNA that made up the material.

In the source study's methods: Amplification with reference gene primers provided the estimates of nucleated cell counts. Only in-frame clones appear in the TCRdb table, and some are missing; sequencing was by immunoSEQ multiplex PCR. V and J calls and clone size are copied from that table; D and trimming were computed from the DNA. The sample contains tens of thousands of clones, approximately 80% of which appear only once. This clone was picked up one time. The length of the CDR3 is 12 residues. Germline V gene lookup returns CDR1 MGHDK and CDR2 SYGVNS. Unmatched junction bases numbered 6, after V lost 11 bases and J lost 4 bases.

This TCR came from a woman between 45 and 65 years old with acute or convalescent COVID-19. The sequenced sample consisted of peripheral blood. The V and J genes are TRBV25-1 and TRBJ2-3; 7 bases are a match to TRBD2. CDR3 bases: TGTGCCTCAGCGGGGCTCGCAGATACGCAGTATTTT. This translates into CASAGLADTQYF.